Detailed here is one T cell receptor beta chain. This specimen belongs to a study of blood T cell repertoires in COVID-19. Looking at the study overall: T cells, B-cell-depleted T cells, or PBMCs supplied cDNA or gDNA.

The CDR3 extends over 13 amino acids. V lost 1 base, J lost 8 bases, and 8 bases lay in between. Germline V lookup: CDR1 LGHDT, CDR2 YNNKEL (reference sequence). Recovered status applied to Cohort 3 donors who had two consecutive negative PCRs. It also applied to those with clearance or with symptom resolution. Per the original methods: Amplifying reference gene primers gave estimates of nucleated cell counts. Sequencing was performed with immunoSEQ multiplex PCR; in TCRdb, only in-frame clones are kept and a portion is missing. That table furnishes V, J and clone size, whereas the DNA furnished D and trimming. Of fewer than 350,000 clones listed, roughly nine tenths are singletons.

The sequencing sample was made of PBMCs or T cells enriched from blood (not recorded which). The chain links TRBV3-1 (or the pseudogene TRBV3-2) to TRBJ1-4; tentatively, D is TRBD1 (5 bases). The receptor's source is a woman in her thirties or forties who had recovered from COVID-19. The CDR3 spells CASSQVAGEKLFF. The CDR3 coding sequence is TGTGCCAGCAGCCAAGTAGCAGGGGAAAAACTGTTTTTT.